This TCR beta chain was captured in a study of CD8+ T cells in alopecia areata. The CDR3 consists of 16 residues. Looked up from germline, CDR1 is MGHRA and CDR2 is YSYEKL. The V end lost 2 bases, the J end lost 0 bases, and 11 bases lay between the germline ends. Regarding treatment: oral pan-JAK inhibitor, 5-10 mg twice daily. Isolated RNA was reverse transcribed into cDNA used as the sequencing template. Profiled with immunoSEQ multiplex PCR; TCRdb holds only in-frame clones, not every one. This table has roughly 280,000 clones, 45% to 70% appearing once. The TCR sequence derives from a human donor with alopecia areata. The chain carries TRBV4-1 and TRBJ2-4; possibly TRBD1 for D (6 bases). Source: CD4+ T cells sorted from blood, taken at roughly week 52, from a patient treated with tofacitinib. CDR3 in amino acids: CASSQPQGLAKNIQYF. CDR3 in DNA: TGCGCCAGCAGCCAACCGCAGGGGTTAGCCAAAAACATTCAGTACTTC.